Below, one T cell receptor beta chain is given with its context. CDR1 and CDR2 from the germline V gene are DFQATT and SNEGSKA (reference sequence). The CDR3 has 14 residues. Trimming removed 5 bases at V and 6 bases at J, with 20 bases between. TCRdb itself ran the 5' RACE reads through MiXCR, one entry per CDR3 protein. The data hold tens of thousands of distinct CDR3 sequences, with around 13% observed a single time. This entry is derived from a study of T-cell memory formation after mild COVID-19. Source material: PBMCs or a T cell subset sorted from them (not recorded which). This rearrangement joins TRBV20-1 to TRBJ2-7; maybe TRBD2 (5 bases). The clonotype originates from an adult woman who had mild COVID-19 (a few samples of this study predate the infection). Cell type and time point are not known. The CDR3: CSAAQPRARIEQYF. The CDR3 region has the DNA TGCAGTGCTGCCCAGCCGAGGGCTCGGATCGAGCAGTACTTC.